The present entry profiles one TCR beta chain with its context. The antigen is undetermined. The entry originates in a study of CD8+ T cells in alopecia areata. General study findings and limits: A great number of expanded lesional clones endured in scalp and blood during tofacitinib. Researchers reported that TCR sharing among patients proved less clear than in mice, possibly HLA-linked.

In each case, RNA was isolated and then reverse transcribed into cDNA as the sequencing template. Repertoires were generated with immunoSEQ multiplex PCR, while TCRdb's copy carries only in-frame clones and drops some. The sample lists 75,000 to 100,000 clones; just over 70% were seen once. The CDR3 covers 15 residues. Germline CDR1 and CDR2: SGHDN and FVKESK. V lost 0 bases, J lost 8 bases, and 6 bases stayed unmatched. Documented treatment: oral pan-JAK inhibitor, 5-10 mg twice daily. V is TRBV14 and J is TRBJ1-2, with 10 bases aligning to TRBD1. This TCR was sampled from a human donor with alopecia areata. This sample comprised CD8+ T cells sorted from blood, obtained around week 46, from a patient treated with tofacitinib. CDR3 DNA sequence: TGTGCCAGCAGCCAAGAACCCGGGACAGGGGAGGGCTACACCTTC. Its protein is CASSQEPGTGEGYTF.